This T cell receptor beta chain came from a study of Ad26.COV2.S vaccination and SARS-CoV-2 variants. Study-level information: Trial arm assignment for the donor was COV1001 Ad26.COV2.S.

Germline V lookup: CDR1 MGHRA, CDR2 YSYEKL. This CDR3 is built from 15 residues. With 1 base removed from V and 2 bases from J, the gap between germline ends came to 12 bases. Method: immunoSEQ multiplex PCR; TCRdb's copy keeps in-frame clones and lacks some. This table has around 450,000 clones, around 89% appearing once. Study-level points and caveats: A substantial breadth of spike-specific CD8+ and CD4+ T cell responses after vaccination has been reported. Placebo recipients showed lower spike-specific TCR breadth than vaccinees. The study found similar non-spike TCR breadth in vaccine and placebo recipients.

Turning to this clone: Its target is not known.

Documented treatment: roughly 18 received Ad26.COV2.S at low or high dose, single or two shots; about 5 received placebo; per-sample allocation not given. Specimens were obtained on day 63 following the first vaccine or placebo injection. The material sequenced was peripheral blood, taken in a trial of Ad26.COV2.S vaccine versus placebo. The receptor's source is a person aged 18 to 59 who received the Ad26.COV2.S COVID-19 vaccine or a placebo. V and J are TRBV4-1 and TRBJ2-7; TRBD1 might be the D (5 bases). The CDR3 loop is CASSQVSGMAYEQYF. Here the CDR3 DNA reads TGCGCCAGCAGCCAAGTCTCAGGGATGGCCTACGAGCAGTACTTC.